What follows are 30 T cell receptor beta chains derived from one specimen sequenced in a study of blood T cell repertoires in COVID-19. The data were produced by immunoSEQ multiplex PCR, yet TCRdb's version contains in-frame clones alone and is incomplete. The sample consists of hundreds of thousands of clones, more than 75% of them appearing once. Sequencing input: peripheral blood. The receptors stem from a woman aged 50 to 60 with active or convalescent COVID-19.

This clone was observed a single time. The V call is TRBV5-5, the J call TRBJ1-5, with 9 bases aligning to TRBD1. CDR1 is SGHKS and CDR2 is YYEKEE in the germline V gene (reference sequence). J lost 5 bases, V lost 4 bases, and 7 bases had no gene match. This CDR3 has 15 amino acids. This CDR3 reads CASSTGTGFYQPQHF. Written as DNA, the CDR3 is TGTGCCAGCAGCACCGGGACAGGGTTCTATCAGCCCCAGCATTTT.

This chain joins TRBV27 and TRBJ2-6; D uncertain. Trimming left V 2 bases short and J 0 bases short, with 2 bases between. Germline V lookup: CDR1 MNHEY, CDR2 SMNVEV (reference sequence). The CDR3 consists of 14 residues. CDR3 sequence (DNA): TGTGCCAGCAGTTTACACTCTGGGGCCAACGTCCTGACTTTC. It yields the protein CASSLHSGANVLTF.

This clone was counted a single time. The chain is built from TRBV30 and TRBJ1-2; 7 bases line up with TRBD1. V shed 4 bases and J 5 bases; nucleotides not matched to a gene: 10. Germline V gives CDR1 GTSNPN, CDR2 SVGIG (reference sequence). The CDR3 runs 14 residues. The DNA for the CDR3 is TGTGCCTGGAACCAGGGGGGCCTTTTATATGGCTACACCTTC. It codes for CAWNQGGLLYGYTF.

The chain has TRBV2 and TRBJ1-6, with TRBD1 identical over 8 bases. CDR1 and CDR2 (germline): SNHLY, FYNNEI. This CDR3 has 15 residues. With V trimmed by 1 base and J by 10 bases, 6 bases remained unmatched. The CDR3 spells CASSEGTGKNSPLHF. The CDR3 DNA reads as TGTGCCAGCAGTGAAGGGACAGGGAAAAACTCACCCCTCCACTTT.

The V gene is TRBV18, the J gene TRBJ1-5; TRBD1 might be the D (6 bases). There are 14 residues in the CDR3. The V gene's germline CDR1 is KGHSH and CDR2 LQKENI. V was shortened by 2 bases and J by 6 bases, with 11 bases between the two germline ends. In DNA form, the CDR3 reads TGTGCCAGCTCACCATCAGGGGTGGGTCAGCCCCAGCATTTT. Amino acids: CASSPSGVGQPQHF.

The chain carries TRBV12-5 and TRBJ2-2; 9 bases are a match to TRBD1. J was trimmed by 6 bases and V by 3 bases; bases with no gene match: 2. Germline CDR1 and CDR2: LGHNT and FRNRAP. This CDR3 has 14 residues. CDR3 nucleotide sequence: TGTGCTAGTGGTTTACAGGGGGCGTCCGGGGAGCTGTTTTTT. It translates to CASGLQGASGELFF.

The chain combines TRBV9 with TRBJ2-1; no clear D. The CDR3 sequence is 13 residues long. Germline V gives CDR1 SGDLS, CDR2 YYNGEE. V was shortened by 3 bases and J by 9 bases, with 13 bases between the two germline ends. In nucleotides, the CDR3 is TGTGCCAGCAGCGGCGACCCGGCAGGTGAGCAGTTCTTC. Protein: CASSGDPAGEQFF.

In its sample, this clone was seen once. The V and J genes are TRBV7-3 and TRBJ2-2; D is unclear. Trimming removed 4 bases from V and 2 bases from J, with 11 bases in between. Germline CDR1 SGHTA, CDR2 FQGTGA. The CDR3 length is 15 residues. The CDR3 is CASSSHTENTGELFF. Written as DNA, the CDR3 is TGTGCCAGCAGCTCCCACACAGAAAACACCGGGGAGCTGTTTTTT.

The chain couples TRBV11-2 to TRBJ2-3; 7 nucleotides match TRBD1. Looked up from germline, CDR1 is SGHAT and CDR2 is FQNNGV. This CDR3 has 16 residues. J was trimmed by 6 bases and V by 2 bases; bases with no gene match: 11. The CDR3 loop is CASSLKGQSIGDTQYF. CDR3 bases: TGTGCCAGCAGCTTAAAGGGACAGAGCATCGGTGATACGCAGTATTTT. The variable domain in full, with the rest retrieved from reference TRBV11-2 and TRBJ2-3, is EAGVAQSPRYKIIEKRQSVAFWCNPISGHATLYWYQQILGQGPKLLIQFQNNGVVDDSQLPKDRFSAERLKGVDSTLKIQPAKLEDSAVYLCASSLKGQSIGDTQYFGPGTRLTVL.

V and J are TRBV6-1 and TRBJ1-2; no clear D gene. The germline gives CDR1 MNHNS, CDR2 SASEGT. Between the trimmed V and J ends, which lost 2 bases and 7 bases, there was a span of 14 bases. CDR3 size: 14 residues. CDR3 loop: CASSESRGGSGYTF. CDR3 DNA: TGTGCCAGCAGTGAATCTCGGGGTGGGTCTGGCTACACCTTC.

The chain is built from TRBV19 and TRBJ1-5; D not certain. The V end was cut by 1 base, the J end by 5 bases, with 6 bases between. CDR3 size: 13 residues. Germline V gene sequence: CDR1 LNHDA, CDR2 SQIVND (reference sequence). The CDR3 DNA is TGTGCCAGTAGTATAGGTTATGATCAGCCCCAGCATTTT. Its protein product is CASSIGYDQPQHF.

The J gene is TRBJ2-5, the V gene TRBV7-9, with D maybe TRBD2 (6 bases). V lost 5 bases and J 0 bases, leaving 13 bases between the germline ends. This CDR3 is 15 amino acids long. Per the germline V gene, CDR1 is SEHNR and CDR2 is FQNEAQ (reference sequence). CDR3 amino acids: CASSRTGDYQETQYF. The DNA of the CDR3 is TGTGCCAGCAGCCGAACGGGGGACTACCAAGAGACCCAGTACTTC. Full variable domain (rest looked up from reference TRBV7-9 and TRBJ2-5): DTGVSQNPRHKITKRGQNVTFRCDPISEHNRLYWYRQTLGQGPEFLTYFQNEAQLEKSRLLSDRFSAERPKGSFSTLEIQRTEQGDSAMYLCASSRTGDYQETQYFGPGTRLLVL.

This chain links TRBV5-4 with TRBJ1-4; 10 bases match TRBD1. This CDR3 is built from 14 residues. Germline trimming cut 3 bases from V and 5 bases from J; bases unmatched to any gene: 1. The V gene's germline CDR1 is SGHNT and CDR2 YYREEE (reference sequence). CDR3 amino acids: CASSSGQGNEKLFF. CDR3 bases: TGTGCCAGCAGCTCGGGACAGGGGAATGAAAAACTGTTTTTT.

In this sample, this clone turned up once. The V gene is TRBV27, the J gene TRBJ1-5; 7 bases are shared with TRBD1. The CDR3 has 13 residues. Germline trimming cut 6 bases from V and 7 bases from J; bases unmatched to any gene: 6. CDR1 and CDR2 from the germline V gene are MNHEY and SMNVEV (reference sequence). As DNA, the CDR3 is TGTGCCAGCAGGACAGGGTTCGGCCAGCCCCAGCATTTT. Protein sequence: CASRTGFGQPQHF.

CDR3 in amino acids: CASSEPAGWDNEQFF. CDR3 sequence (DNA): TGTGCCAGCAGTGAGCCGGCAGGGTGGGACAATGAGCAGTTCTTC. V gene TRBV6-1 combines with J gene TRBJ2-1, with D maybe TRBD1 (5 bases). Germline V gene sequence: CDR1 MNHNS, CDR2 SASEGT. The CDR3 runs to 15 residues. Trimming took 3 bases from V and 5 from J, leaving 14 bases between them.

This rearrangement joins TRBV5-5 to TRBJ1-6; tentatively, D is TRBD1 (5 bases). Per the germline V gene, CDR1 is SGHKS and CDR2 is YYEKEE (reference sequence). Trimming shortened V by 4 bases and J by 8 bases, and 10 bases separated the two germline ends. This CDR3 contains 13 residues. This CDR3 reads CASSPRGDSPLHF. CDR3 nucleotides: TGTGCCAGCAGCCCCCGGGGGGATTCACCCCTCCACTTT. Looking up the rest from reference TRBV5-5 and TRBJ1-6 gives the full variable domain: DAGVTQSPTHLIKTRGQQVTLRCSPISGHKSVSWYQQVLGQGPQFIFQYYEKEERGRGNFPDRFSARQFPNYSSELNVNALLLGDSALYLCASSPRGDSPLHFGNGTRLTVT.

V is TRBV7-9 and J is TRBJ1-1; no clear D. This CDR3 region has 16 residues. V was pared by 5 bases and J by 1 base, with 17 bases between. The V gene's germline CDR1 is SEHNR and CDR2 FQNEAQ (reference sequence). The CDR3 protein is CASSPSPRGRNTEAFF. In DNA form, the CDR3 reads TGTGCCAGCAGCCCCAGTCCCCGGGGTCGGAACACTGAAGCTTTCTTT.

The chain links TRBV11-3 to TRBJ2-4; D gene uncertain. Between the trimmed V and J ends, which lost 3 bases and 7 bases, there was a span of 10 bases. CDR1 SGHNT and CDR2 YENEEA come from the germline V gene. This CDR3 has 13 residues. The chain's CDR3 is CASSFDQDNIQYF. CDR3 DNA: TGTGCCAGCAGCTTCGACCAGGATAACATTCAGTACTTC.

This chain links TRBV30 with TRBJ1-4; D might be TRBD1 (5 bases). Germline V gene data show CDR1 as GTSNPN and CDR2 as SVGIG (reference sequence). V was cut by 2 bases and J by 7 bases, with 17 bases left in between. This CDR3 is built from 15 residues. The CDR3 nucleotides read TGTGCCTGGAGTCCATTACAGGCCACCAGTGAAAAACTGTTTTTT. It encodes CAWSPLQATSEKLFF.

Points on this clone: Different DNA sequences within this sample yield the same CDR3. The chain couples TRBV30 to TRBJ1-5; 7 bases match TRBD1. Per the germline V gene, CDR1 is GTSNPN and CDR2 is SVGIG (reference sequence). Losses at the gene ends were 3 bases for V and 4 bases for J; bases not matched to a gene: 3. The CDR3 totals 13 residues. For the CDR3, the DNA is TGTGCCTGGAGGGGACAGTCAAATCAGCCCCAGCATTTT. It codes for CAWRGQSNQPQHF.

J is TRBJ1-1 and V is TRBV6-6, with a weak D call TRBD1 (5 bases). The V gene lost 11 bases and the J gene lost 4 bases, with 17 bases spanning the gap. Germline V gene sequence: CDR1 MNHNY, CDR2 SVGAGI (reference sequence). The CDR3 consists of 13 residues. The CDR3 DNA follows: TGTGCCGGCGGGTTCGCCGGGGGCACTGAAGCTTTCTTT. It is translated as CAGGFAGGTEAFF.

This sequence joins TRBV9 and TRBJ1-6, with D maybe TRBD1 (6 bases). The CDR3 totals 16 residues. Germline-derived CDR1 and CDR2 are SGDLS and YYNGEE. V lost 3 bases and J 7 bases, leaving 17 bases between the germline ends. DNA for the CDR3: TGTGCCAGCAGCGCCAACCTCCGGGACAAAAATTCACCCCTCCACTTT. As protein: CASSANLRDKNSPLHF.

The V gene is TRBV5-1, the J gene TRBJ2-5, with a weak D call TRBD1 (6 bases). V lost 0 bases and J 5 bases, leaving 20 bases between the germline ends. This CDR3 is built from 17 residues. In germline, CDR1 is SGHRS, CDR2 YFSETQ. The CDR3 nucleotides are TGCGCCAGCAGCTTGGGTTGGTCGTCAGGGGCAGGGGAGACCCAGTACTTC. Translated, it gives CASSLGWSSGAGETQYF.

The genes are TRBV6-5 and TRBJ2-3; D is unclear. The CDR3 has 12 amino acids. The V end lost 6 bases, the J end lost 0 bases, and 4 bases lay between the germline ends. Looked up from germline, CDR1 is MNHEY and CDR2 is SVGAGI. The CDR3 region is CASRTSTDTQYF. The CDR3 DNA follows: TGTGCCAGCAGAACTAGCACAGATACGCAGTATTTT.

This clone was observed a handful of times. The rearrangement uses TRBV7-8 and TRBJ1-5, with D perhaps TRBD1 (6 bases). V dropped 3 bases and J dropped 5 bases, with 14 bases sitting between them. CDR1 SGHVS and CDR2 FQNEAQ come from the germline V gene. The CDR3 has 15 residues. The CDR3 here is CASSFAGQTYQPQHF. In DNA form, the CDR3 reads TGTGCCAGCAGCTTTGCTGGACAGACCTATCAGCCCCAGCATTTT.

The chain joins TRBV6-5 to TRBJ1-3; 8 bases map to TRBD1. CDR3 length equals 15 residues. Losses at the gene ends were 5 bases for V and 4 bases for J; bases not matched to a gene: 7. The germline gives CDR1 MNHEY, CDR2 SVGAGI. CDR3 sequence: CASSRGQGGGNTIYF. CDR3 sequence (DNA): TGTGCCAGCAGTCGCGGACAGGGAGGAGGAAACACCATATATTTT.

This clone occurred a few times. This chain links TRBV5-8 with TRBJ2-2; 9 positions match TRBD1. In germline, CDR1 is SGHTS, CDR2 YDEGEE. J lost 0 bases, V lost 4 bases, and 1 base had no gene match. The CDR3 has 15 residues. The CDR3 DNA reads TGTGCCAGCAGCAGGGACAGGGCGAACACCGGGGAGCTGTTTTTT. Protein sequence: CASSRDRANTGELFF.

V gene TRBV10-1 combines with J gene TRBJ1-2; D is perhaps TRBD1 (6 bases). Germline CDR1 WNHNN, CDR2 SYGVQD (reference sequence). Deletions cut 3 bases from V and 8 bases from J, with 25 bases between. CDR3 length: 17 amino acids. The CDR3 here is CASSDRLPGALEMGYTF. Written as DNA, the CDR3 is TGCGCCAGCAGTGATAGACTCCCAGGGGCCCTGGAGATGGGCTACACCTTC.

V and J are TRBV30 and TRBJ2-2; D remains ambiguous. The CDR3 loop spans 13 amino acids. Germline CDR1 reads GTSNPN; CDR2 reads SVGIG (reference sequence). V dropped 3 bases and J dropped 6 bases, with 11 bases sitting between them. The CDR3 protein is CAWSHDFAGELFF. As DNA, the CDR3 is TGTGCCTGGAGCCATGACTTCGCCGGGGAGCTGTTTTTT.

The V and J genes are TRBV18 and TRBJ1-4; possible D gene TRBD1, 6 bases. Trimming left V 0 bases short and J 7 bases short, with 12 bases between. Germline lookup yields CDR1 KGHSH and CDR2 LQKENI. The CDR3 runs 15 residues. Written as DNA, the CDR3 is TGTGCCAGCTCACCACCGGCCAGGGGTAGTGAAAAACTGTTTTTT. Protein: CASSPPARGSEKLFF. The whole variable domain, remainder taken from reference TRBV18 and TRBJ1-4, is NAGVMQNPRHLVRRRGQEARLRCSPMKGHSHVYWYRQLPEEGLKFMVYLQKENIIDESGMPKERFSAEFPKEGPSILRIQQVVRGDSAAYFCASSPPARGSEKLFFGSGTQLSVL.